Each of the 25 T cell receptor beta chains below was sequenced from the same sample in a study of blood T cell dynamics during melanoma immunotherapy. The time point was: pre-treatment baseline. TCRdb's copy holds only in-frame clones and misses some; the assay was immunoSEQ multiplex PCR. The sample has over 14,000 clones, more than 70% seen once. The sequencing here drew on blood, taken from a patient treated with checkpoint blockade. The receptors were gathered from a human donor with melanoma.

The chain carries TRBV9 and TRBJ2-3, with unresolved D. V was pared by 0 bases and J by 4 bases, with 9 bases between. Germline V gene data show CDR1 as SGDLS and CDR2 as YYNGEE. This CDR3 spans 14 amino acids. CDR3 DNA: TGTGCCAGCAGCGTAGCAAGGGCCGCAGATACGCAGTATTTT. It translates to CASSVARAADTQYF.

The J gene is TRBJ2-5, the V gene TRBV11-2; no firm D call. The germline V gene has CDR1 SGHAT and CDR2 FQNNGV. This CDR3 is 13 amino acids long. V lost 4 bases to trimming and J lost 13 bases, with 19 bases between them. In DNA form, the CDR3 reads TGTGCCAGCAGCTCAATAGTTGACACCAGACTGTACTTC. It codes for CASSSIVDTRLYF.

The CDR3 is CASRQPGRQVTEAFF. In nucleotides, the CDR3 is TGTGCCAGCAGGCAGCCGGGACGCCAGGTAACTGAAGCTTTCTTT. The gene calls are TRBV11-2 and TRBJ1-1; the D gene is possibly TRBD1 (5 bases). This CDR3 is 15 amino acids long. Trimming took off 6 bases at V and 5 bases at J, with 19 bases between the two ends. CDR1 is SGHAT and CDR2 is FQNNGV in the germline V gene.

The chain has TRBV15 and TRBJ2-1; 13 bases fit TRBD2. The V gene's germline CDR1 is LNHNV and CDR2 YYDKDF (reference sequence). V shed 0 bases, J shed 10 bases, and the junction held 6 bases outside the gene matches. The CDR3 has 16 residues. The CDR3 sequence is CATSRELAGGTSEQFF. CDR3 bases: TGTGCCACCAGCAGAGAACTAGCGGGGGGGACGTCCGAGCAGTTCTTC.

The chain's CDR3 is CASSDTGTGAQYF. CDR3 nucleotides: TGTGCCAGCAGTGACACCGGGACAGGTGCGCAGTATTTT. The gene calls are TRBV6-4 and TRBJ2-3; 8 bases are shared with TRBD1. CDR1 is MRHNA, CDR2 SNTAGT, per germline. This CDR3 is 13 amino acids long. V lost 2 bases and J lost 10; bases outside the gene matches: 5.

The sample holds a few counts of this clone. The CDR3 DNA reads as TGCGCCAGCAGCTTGGACAGGTACACCGGGGAGCTGTTTTTT. This translates into CASSLDRYTGELFF. The rearrangement uses TRBV5-1 and TRBJ2-2; D might be TRBD1 (5 bases). Trimming took 0 bases from V and 3 from J, leaving 6 bases between them. The germline V gene encodes CDR1 SGHRS and CDR2 YFSETQ. The CDR3 contains 14 residues.

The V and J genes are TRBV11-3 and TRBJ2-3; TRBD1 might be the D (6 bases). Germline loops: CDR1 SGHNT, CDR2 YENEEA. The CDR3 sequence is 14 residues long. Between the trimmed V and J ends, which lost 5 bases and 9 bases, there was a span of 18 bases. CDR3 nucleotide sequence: TGTGCCAGCAGCCGCAACACAGGGAGTAGGACGCAGTATTTT. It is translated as CASSRNTGSRTQYF.

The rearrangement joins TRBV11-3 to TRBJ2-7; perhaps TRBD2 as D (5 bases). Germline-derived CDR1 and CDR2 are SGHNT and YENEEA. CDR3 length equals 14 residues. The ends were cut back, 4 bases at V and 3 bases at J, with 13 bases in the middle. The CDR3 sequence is CASSSPMRDYEQYF. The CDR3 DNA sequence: TGTGCCAGCAGCTCACCAATGAGGGACTACGAGCAGTACTTC.

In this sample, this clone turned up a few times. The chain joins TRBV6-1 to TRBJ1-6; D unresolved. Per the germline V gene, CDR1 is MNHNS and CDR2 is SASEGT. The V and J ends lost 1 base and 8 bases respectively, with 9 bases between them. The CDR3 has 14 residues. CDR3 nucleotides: TGTGCCAGCAGTGAAGTCGGACGGGATTCACCCCTCCACTTT. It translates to CASSEVGRDSPLHF.

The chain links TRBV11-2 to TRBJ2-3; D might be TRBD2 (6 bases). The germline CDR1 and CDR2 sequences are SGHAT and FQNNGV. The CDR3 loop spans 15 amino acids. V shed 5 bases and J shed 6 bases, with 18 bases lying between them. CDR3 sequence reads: CASSRNAGNLDTQYF. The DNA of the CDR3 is TGTGCCAGCAGCCGGAACGCGGGAAATTTGGATACGCAGTATTTT.

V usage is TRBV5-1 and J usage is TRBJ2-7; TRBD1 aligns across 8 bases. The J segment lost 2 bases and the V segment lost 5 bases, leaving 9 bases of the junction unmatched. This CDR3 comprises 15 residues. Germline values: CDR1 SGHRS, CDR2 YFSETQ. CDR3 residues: CASRSQDRDTYEQYF. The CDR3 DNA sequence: TGCGCCAGCAGGTCACAGGACAGGGATACCTACGAGCAGTACTTC. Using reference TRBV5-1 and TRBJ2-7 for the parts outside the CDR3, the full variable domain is KAGVTQTPRYLIKTRGQQVTLSCSPISGHRSVSWYQQTPGQGLQFLFEYFSETQRNKGNFPGRFSGRQFSNSRSEMNVSTLELGDSALYLCASRSQDRDTYEQYFGPGTRLTVT.

CDR3 bases: TGCGCCAGCAGCCCAGGGGTATCCGGCCCGGAGACCCAGTACTTC. Protein sequence: CASSPGVSGPETQYF. V gene TRBV5-1 combines with J gene TRBJ2-5; weak D call: TRBD1 (6 bases). Germline CDR1 and CDR2: SGHRS and YFSETQ. CDR3 size: 15 residues. Trimming removed 4 bases from V and 5 bases from J, with 18 bases in between.

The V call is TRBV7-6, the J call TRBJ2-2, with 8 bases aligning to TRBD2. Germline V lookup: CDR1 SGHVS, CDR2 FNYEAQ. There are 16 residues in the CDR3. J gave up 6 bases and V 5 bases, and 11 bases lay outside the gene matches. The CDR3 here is CASSPLGGAGSGELFF. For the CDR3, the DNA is TGTGCCAGCAGCCCTCTCGGGGGGGCTGGGTCCGGGGAGCTGTTTTTT.

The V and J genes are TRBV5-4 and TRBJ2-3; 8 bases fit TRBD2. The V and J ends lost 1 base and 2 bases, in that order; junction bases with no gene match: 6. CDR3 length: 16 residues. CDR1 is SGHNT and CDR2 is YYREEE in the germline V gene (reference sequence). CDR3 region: CASSLRGGTITDTQYF. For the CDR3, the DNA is TGTGCCAGCAGCTTGCGCGGGGGGACTATCACAGATACGCAGTATTTT.

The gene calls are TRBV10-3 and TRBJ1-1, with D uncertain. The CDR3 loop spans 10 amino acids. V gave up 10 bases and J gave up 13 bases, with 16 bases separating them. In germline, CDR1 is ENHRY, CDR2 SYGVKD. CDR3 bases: TGTGCCACCCGACGGGTGGAGCTTTTCTTT. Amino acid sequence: CATRRVELFF.

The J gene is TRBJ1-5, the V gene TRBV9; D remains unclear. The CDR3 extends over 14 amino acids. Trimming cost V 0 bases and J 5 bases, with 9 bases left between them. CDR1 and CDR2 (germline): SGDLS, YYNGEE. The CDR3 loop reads CASSVAGTYQPQHF. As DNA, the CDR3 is TGTGCCAGCAGCGTAGCGGGCACGTATCAGCCCCAGCATTTT. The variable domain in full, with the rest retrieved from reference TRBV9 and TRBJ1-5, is DSGVTQTPKHLITATGQRVTLRCSPRSGDLSVYWYQQSLDQGLQFLIQYYNGEERAKGNILERFSAQQFPDLHSELNLSSLELGDSALYFCASSVAGTYQPQHFGDGTRLSIL.

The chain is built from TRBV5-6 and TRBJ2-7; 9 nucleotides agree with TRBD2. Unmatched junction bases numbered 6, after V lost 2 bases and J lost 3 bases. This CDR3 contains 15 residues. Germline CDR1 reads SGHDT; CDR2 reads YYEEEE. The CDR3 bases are TGTGCCAGCAGCTTAGGGACTAGCTTGCGCTACGAGCAGTACTTC. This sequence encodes CASSLGTSLRYEQYF.

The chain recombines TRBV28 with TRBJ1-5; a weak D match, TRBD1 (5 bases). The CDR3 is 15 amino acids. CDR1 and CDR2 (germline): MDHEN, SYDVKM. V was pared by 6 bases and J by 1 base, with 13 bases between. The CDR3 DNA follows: TGTGCCAGCAGAACATGGGGGGGAAGCAATCAGCCCCAGCATTTT. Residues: CASRTWGGSNQPQHF. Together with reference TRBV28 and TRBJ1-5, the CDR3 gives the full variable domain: DVKVTQSSRYLVKRTGEKVFLECVQDMDHENMFWYRQDPGLGLRLIYFSYDVKMKEKGDIPEGYSVSREKKERFSLILESASTNQTSMYLCASRTWGGSNQPQHFGDGTRLSIL.

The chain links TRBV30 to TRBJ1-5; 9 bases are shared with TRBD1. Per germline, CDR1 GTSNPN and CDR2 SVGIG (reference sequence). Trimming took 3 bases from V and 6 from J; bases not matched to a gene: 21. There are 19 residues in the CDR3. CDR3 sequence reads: CAWSAQSCGTGKPRQPQHF. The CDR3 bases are TGTGCCTGGAGCGCCCAGTCCTGTGGGACAGGGAAGCCTCGTCAGCCCCAGCATTTT.

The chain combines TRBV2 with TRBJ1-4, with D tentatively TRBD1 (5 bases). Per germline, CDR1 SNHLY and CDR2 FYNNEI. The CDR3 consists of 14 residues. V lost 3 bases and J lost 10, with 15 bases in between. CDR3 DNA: TGTGCCAGCAGTGAGACAGACTCTTCTGGAAAACTGTTTTTT. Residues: CASSETDSSGKLFF.

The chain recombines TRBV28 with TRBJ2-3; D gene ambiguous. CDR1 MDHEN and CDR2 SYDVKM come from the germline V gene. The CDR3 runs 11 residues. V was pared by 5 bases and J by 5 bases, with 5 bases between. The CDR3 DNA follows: TGTGCCAGCAGTGTTCTAGATACGCAGTATTTT. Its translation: CASSVLDTQYF.

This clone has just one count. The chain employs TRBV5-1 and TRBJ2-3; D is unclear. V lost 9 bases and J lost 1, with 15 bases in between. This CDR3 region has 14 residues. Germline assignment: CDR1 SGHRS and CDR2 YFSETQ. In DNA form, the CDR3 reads TGCGCCACCCAGGTAAACAGCCGCACAGATACGCAGTATTTT. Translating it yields CATQVNSRTDTQYF.

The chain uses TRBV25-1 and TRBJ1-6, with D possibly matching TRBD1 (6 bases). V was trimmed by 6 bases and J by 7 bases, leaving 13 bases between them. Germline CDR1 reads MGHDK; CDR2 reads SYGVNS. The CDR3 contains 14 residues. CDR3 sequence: CASSWGAGNSPLHF. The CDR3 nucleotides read TGTGCCAGCAGCTGGGGGGCCGGCAATTCACCCCTCCACTTT. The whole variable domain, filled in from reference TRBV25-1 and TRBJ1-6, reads EADIYQTPRYLVIGTGKKITLECSQTMGHDKMYWYQQDPGMELHLIHYSYGVNSTEKGDLSSESTVSRIRTEHFPLTLESARPSHTSQYLCASSWGAGNSPLHFGNGTRLTVT.

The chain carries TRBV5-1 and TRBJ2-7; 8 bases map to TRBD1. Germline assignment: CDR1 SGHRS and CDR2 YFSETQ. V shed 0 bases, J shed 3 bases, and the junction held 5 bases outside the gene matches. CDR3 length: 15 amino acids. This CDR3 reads CASSLAYGQGYEQYF. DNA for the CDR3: TGCGCCAGCAGCTTGGCATACGGACAGGGCTACGAGCAGTACTTC.

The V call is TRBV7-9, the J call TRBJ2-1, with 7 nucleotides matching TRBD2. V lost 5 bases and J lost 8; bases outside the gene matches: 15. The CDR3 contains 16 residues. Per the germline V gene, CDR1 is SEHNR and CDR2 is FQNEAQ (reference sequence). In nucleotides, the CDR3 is TGTGCCAGCAGCGACTATGGAGCGGGGCTGCGTGATGAGCAGTTCTTC. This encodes CASSDYGAGLRDEQFF.